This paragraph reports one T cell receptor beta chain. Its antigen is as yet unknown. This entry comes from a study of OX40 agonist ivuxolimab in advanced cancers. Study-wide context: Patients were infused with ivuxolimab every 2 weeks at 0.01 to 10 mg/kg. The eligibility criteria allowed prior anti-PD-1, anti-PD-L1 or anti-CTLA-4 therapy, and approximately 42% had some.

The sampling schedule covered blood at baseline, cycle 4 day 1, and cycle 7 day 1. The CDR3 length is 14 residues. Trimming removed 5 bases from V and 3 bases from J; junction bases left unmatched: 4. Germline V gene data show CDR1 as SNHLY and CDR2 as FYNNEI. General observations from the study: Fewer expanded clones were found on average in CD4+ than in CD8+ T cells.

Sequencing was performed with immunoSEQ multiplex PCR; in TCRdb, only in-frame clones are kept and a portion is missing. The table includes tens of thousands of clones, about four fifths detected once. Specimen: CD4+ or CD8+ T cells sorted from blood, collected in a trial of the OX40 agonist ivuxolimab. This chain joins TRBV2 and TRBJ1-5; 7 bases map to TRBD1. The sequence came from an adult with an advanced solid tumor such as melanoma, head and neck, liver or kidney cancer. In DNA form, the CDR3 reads TGTGCCAGCAGTTCGGGACAGATCAATCAGCCCCAGCATTTT. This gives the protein CASSSGQINQPQHF.